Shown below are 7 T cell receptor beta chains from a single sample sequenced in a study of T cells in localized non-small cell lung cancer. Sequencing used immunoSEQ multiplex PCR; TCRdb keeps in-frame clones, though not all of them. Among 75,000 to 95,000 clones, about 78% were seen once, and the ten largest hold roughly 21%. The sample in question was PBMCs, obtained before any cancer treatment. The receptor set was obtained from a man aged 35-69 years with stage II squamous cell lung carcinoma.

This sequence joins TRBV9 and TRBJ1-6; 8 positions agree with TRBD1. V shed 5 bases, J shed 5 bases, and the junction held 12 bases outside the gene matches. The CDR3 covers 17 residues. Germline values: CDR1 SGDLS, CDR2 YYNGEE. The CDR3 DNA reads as TGTGCCAGCAGTTGGGGGGATAACAGGGGGAATAATTCACCCCTCCACTTT. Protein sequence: CASSWGDNRGNNSPLHF.

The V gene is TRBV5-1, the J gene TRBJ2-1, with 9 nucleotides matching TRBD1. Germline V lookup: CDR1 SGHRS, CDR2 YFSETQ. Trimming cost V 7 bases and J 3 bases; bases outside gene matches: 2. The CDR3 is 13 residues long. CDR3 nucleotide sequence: TGCGCCAGCGCGGACAGGGGCTACAATGAGCAGTTCTTC. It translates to CASADRGYNEQFF.

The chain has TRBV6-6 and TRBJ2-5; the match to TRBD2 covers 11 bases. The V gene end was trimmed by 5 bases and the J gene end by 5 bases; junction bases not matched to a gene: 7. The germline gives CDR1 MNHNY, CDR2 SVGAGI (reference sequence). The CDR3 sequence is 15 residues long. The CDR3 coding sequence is TGTGCCAGCAGTGATAGCGGGGGGGTTACGGAGACCCAGTACTTC. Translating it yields CASSDSGGVTETQYF.

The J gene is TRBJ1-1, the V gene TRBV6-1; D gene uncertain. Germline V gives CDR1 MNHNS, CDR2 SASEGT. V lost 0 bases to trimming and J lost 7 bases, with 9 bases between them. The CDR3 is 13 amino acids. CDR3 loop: CASSEAGELEAFF. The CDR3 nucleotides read TGTGCCAGCAGTGAAGCCGGGGAGCTTGAAGCTTTCTTT.

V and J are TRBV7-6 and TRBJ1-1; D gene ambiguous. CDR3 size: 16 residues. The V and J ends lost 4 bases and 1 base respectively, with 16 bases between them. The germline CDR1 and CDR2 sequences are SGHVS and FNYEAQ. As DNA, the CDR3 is TGTGCCAGCAGCTCCCGGCCCCTTGGGTCGAACACTGAAGCTTTCTTT. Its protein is CASSSRPLGSNTEAFF.

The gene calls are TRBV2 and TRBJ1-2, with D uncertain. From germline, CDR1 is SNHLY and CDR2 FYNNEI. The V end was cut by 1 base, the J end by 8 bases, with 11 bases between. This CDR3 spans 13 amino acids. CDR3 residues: CASSEESRGGYTF. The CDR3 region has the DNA TGTGCCAGCAGTGAAGAGTCCCGAGGGGGCTACACCTTC.

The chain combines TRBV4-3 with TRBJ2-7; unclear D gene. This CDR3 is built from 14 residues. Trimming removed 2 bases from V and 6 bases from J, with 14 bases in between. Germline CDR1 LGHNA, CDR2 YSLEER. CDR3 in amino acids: CASSQSLLLGEQYF. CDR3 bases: TGCGCCAGCAGCCAAAGCTTGCTCCTAGGCGAGCAGTACTTC.